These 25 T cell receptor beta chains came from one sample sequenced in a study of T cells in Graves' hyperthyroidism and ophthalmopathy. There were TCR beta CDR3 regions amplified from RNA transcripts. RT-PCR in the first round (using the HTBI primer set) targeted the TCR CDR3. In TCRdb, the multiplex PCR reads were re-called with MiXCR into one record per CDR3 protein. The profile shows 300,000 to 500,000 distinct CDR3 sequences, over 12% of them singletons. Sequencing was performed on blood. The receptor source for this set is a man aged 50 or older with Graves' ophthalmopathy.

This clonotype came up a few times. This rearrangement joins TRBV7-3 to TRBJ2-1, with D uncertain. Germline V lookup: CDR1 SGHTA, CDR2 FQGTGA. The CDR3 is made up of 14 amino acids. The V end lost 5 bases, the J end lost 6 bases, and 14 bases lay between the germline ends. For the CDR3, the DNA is TGTGCCAGCAGCGCAAGGGATCCGAGCAATGAGCAGTTCTTC. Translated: CASSARDPSNEQFF.

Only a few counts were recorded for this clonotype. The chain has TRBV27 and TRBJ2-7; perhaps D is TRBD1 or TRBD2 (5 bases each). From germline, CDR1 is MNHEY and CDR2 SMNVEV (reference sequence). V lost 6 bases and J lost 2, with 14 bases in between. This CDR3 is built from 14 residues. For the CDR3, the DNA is TGTGCCAGCAGGGGGGACCGATGGCCCTACGAGCAGTACTTC. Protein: CASRGDRWPYEQYF.

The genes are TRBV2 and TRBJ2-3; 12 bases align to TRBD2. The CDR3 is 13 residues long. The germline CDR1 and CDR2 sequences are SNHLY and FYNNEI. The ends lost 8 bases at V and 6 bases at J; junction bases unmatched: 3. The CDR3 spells CASGLAGLDTQYF. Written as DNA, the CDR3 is TGTGCCAGCGGACTAGCGGGATTGGATACGCAGTATTTT. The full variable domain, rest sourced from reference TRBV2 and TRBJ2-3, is EPEVTQTPSHQVTQMGQEVILRCVPISNHLYFYWYRQILGQKVEFLVSFYNNEISEKSEIFDDQFSVERPDGSNFTLKIRSTKLEDSAMYFCASGLAGLDTQYFGPGTRLTVL.

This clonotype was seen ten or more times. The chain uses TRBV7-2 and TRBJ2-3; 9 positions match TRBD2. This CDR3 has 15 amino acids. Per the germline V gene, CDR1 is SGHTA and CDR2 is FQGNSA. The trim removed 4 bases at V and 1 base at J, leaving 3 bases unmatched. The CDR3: CASSWSGRRTDTQYF. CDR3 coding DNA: TGTGCCAGCAGCTGGAGCGGGAGGCGCACAGATACGCAGTATTTT.

The CDR3 nucleotides read TGTGCCAGTAGTAGGGACACTCCCGCCTACGAGCAGTACTTC. Translating it yields CASSRDTPAYEQYF. V usage is TRBV19 and J usage is TRBJ2-7, with D possibly TRBD1 on 6 matching bases. V was clipped by 4 bases and J by 2 bases, with 12 bases between them. CDR1 is LNHDA, CDR2 SQIVND, per germline (reference sequence). The CDR3 contains 14 residues.

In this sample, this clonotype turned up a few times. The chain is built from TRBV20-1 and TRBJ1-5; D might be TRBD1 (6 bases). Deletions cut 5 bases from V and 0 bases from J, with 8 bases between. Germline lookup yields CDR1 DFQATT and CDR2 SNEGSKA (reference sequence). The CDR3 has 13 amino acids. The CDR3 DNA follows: TGCAGTGCTTCGGACAGTAGCAATCAGCCCCAGCATTTT. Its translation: CSASDSSNQPQHF.

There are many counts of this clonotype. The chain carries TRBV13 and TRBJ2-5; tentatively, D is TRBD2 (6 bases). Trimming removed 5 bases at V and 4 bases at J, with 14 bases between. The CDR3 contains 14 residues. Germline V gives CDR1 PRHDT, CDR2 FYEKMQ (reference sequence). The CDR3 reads CASSISGTPETQYF. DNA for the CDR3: TGTGCCAGCAGCATTTCCGGGACTCCAGAGACCCAGTACTTC.

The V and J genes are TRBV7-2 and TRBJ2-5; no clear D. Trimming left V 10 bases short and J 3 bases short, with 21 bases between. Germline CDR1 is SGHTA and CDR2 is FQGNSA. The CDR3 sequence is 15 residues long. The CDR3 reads CANSRGPQRKETQYF. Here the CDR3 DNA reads TGTGCCAACTCACGAGGCCCCCAGAGGAAAGAGACCCAGTACTTC.

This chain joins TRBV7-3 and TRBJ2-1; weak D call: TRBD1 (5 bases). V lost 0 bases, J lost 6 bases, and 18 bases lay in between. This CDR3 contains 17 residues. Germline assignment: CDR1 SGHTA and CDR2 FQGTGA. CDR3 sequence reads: CASSLTLGRANGNEQFF. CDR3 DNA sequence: TGTGCCAGCAGCTTAACGTTAGGCAGGGCCAACGGCAATGAGCAGTTCTTC.

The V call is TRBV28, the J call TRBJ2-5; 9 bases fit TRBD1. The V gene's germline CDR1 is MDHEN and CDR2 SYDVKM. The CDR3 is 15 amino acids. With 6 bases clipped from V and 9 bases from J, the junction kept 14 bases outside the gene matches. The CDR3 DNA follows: TGTGCCAGCAGCACAGGGGGCCAGGGTTCGGGGGCCCAGTACTTC. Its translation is CASSTGGQGSGAQYF.

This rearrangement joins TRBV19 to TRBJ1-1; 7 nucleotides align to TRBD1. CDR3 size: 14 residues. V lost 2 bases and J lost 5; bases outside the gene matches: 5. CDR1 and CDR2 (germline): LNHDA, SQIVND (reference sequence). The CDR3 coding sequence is TGTGCCAGTAGTATACAGACAGGGCAAACTGAAGCTTTCTTT. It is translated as CASSIQTGQTEAFF.

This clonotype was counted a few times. The CDR3 DNA reads TGTGCCAGCAGTTACTCTTGGATTTCCTACGAGCAGTACTTC. Translated, it gives CASSYSWISYEQYF. The V call is TRBV6-6, the J call TRBJ2-7; D unresolved. CDR1 MNHNY and CDR2 SVGAGI come from the germline V gene (reference sequence). This CDR3 is 14 amino acids long. Trimming shortened V by 0 bases and J by 1 base, and 7 bases separated the two germline ends.

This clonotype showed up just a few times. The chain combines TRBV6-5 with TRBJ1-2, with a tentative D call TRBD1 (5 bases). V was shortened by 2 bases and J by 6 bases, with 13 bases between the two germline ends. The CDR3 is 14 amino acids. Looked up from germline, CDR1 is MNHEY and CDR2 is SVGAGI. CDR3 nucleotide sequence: TGTGCCAGCAGTTACCGGGGTGGGGGGAATGGCTACACCTTC. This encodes CASSYRGGGNGYTF.

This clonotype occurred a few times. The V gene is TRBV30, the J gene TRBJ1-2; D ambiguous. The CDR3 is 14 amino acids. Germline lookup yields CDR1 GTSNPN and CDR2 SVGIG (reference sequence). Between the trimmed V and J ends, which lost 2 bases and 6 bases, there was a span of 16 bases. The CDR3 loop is CAWSWAPVGDGYTF. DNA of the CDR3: TGTGCCTGGAGTTGGGCCCCGGTGGGAGATGGCTACACCTTC. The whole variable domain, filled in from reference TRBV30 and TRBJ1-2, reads SQTIHQWPATLVQPVGSPLSLECTVEGTSNPNLYWYRQAAGRGLQLLFYSVGIGQISSEVPQNLSASRPQDRQFILSSKKLLLSDSGFYLCAWSWAPVGDGYTFGSGTRLTVV.

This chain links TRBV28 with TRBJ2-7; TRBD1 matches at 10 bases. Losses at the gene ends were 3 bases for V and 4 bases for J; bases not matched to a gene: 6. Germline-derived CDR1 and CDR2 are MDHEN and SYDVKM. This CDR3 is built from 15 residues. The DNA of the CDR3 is TGTGCCAGCAGTTTGGGGACAGGGGCAGGATACGAGCAGTACTTC. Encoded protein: CASSLGTGAGYEQYF.

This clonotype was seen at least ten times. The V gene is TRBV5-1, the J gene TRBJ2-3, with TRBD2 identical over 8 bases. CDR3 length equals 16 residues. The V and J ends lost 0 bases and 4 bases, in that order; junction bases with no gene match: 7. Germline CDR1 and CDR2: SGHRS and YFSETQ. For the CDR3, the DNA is TGCGCCAGCAGCTTGGTCGGGGCGGGAGGCGCAGATACGCAGTATTTT. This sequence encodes CASSLVGAGGADTQYF.

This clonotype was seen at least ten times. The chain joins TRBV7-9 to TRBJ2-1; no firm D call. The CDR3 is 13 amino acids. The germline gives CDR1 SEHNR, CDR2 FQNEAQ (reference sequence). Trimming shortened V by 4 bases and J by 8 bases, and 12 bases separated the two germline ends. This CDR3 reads CASSSLTLDEQFF. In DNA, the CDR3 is TGTGCCAGCAGCTCACTTACTCTTGATGAGCAGTTCTTC.

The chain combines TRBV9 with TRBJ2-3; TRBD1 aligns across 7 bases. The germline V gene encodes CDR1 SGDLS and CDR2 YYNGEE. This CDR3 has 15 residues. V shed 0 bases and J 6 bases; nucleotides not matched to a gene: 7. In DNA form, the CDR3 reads TGTGCCAGCAGCGTAGTTGGCACAGGGGAGGATACGCAGTATTTT. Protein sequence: CASSVVGTGEDTQYF.

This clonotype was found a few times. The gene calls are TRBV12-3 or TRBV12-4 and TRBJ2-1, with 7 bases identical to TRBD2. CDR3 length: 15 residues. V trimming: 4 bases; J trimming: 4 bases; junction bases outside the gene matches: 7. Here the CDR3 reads CASSWGGEGYNEQFF. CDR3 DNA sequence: TGTGCCAGCAGTTGGGGCGGGGAGGGTTACAATGAGCAGTTCTTC.

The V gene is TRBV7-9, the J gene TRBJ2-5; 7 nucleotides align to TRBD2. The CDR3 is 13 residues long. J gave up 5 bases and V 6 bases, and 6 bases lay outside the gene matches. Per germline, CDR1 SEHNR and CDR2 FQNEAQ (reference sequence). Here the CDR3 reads CASSPDGRETQYF. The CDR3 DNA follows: TGTGCCAGCAGTCCTGACGGGAGGGAGACCCAGTACTTC.

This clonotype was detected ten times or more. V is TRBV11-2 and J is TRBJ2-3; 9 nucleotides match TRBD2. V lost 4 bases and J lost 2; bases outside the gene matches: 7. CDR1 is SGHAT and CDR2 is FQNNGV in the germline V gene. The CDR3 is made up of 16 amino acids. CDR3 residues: CASSSHLAGLTDTQYF. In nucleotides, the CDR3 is TGTGCCAGCAGCTCCCACCTAGCGGGGCTCACAGATACGCAGTATTTT.

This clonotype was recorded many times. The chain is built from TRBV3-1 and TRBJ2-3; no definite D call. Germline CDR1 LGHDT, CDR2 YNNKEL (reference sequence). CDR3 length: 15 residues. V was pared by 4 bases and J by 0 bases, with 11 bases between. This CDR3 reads CASSRQLTSTDTQYF. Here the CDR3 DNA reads TGTGCCAGCAGCCGACAACTTACTAGCACAGATACGCAGTATTTT.

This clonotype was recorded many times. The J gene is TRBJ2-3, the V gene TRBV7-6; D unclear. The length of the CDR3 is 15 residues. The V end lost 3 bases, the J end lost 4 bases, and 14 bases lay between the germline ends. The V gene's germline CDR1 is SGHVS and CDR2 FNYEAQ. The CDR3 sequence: CASSFSHLLPDTQYF. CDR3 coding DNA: TGTGCCAGCAGCTTTTCCCACTTACTTCCAGATACGCAGTATTTT.

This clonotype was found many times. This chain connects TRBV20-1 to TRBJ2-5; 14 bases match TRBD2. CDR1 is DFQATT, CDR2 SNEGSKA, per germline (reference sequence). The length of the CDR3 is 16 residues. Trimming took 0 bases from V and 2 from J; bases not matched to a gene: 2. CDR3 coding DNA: TGCAGTGCTAGAGACCGACTAGCGGGGGGGCAAGAGACCCAGTACTTC. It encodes CSARDRLAGGQETQYF.

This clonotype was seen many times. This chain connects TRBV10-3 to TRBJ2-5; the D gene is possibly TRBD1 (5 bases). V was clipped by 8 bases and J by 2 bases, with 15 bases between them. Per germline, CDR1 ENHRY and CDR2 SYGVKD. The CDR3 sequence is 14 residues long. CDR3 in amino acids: CAIGPTDSQETQYF. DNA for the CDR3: TGTGCCATCGGCCCGACAGACTCTCAAGAGACCCAGTACTTC.